The 20 T cell receptor beta chains in this list originate from one sample, sequenced in a study of cytomegalovirus exposure and HLA in healthy donors. PCR used 60 Vbeta primers and 13 Jbeta primers. Clones were read by immunoSEQ multiplex PCR, and TCRdb kept only the in-frame ones, dropping some. The table has approximately 260,000 clones, almost 85% seen once. Material: PBMCs. The receptors derive from a woman aged 40 to 50 in good health and CMV-seropositive.

J is TRBJ2-7 and V is TRBV7-9; tentatively, D is TRBD2 (6 bases). Trimming stripped 0 bases from V and 3 bases from J, with 15 bases between. This CDR3 contains 16 residues. Per the germline V gene, CDR1 is SEHNR and CDR2 is FQNEAQ (reference sequence). CDR3: CASSLASFGGDYEQYF. The CDR3 coding sequence is TGTGCCAGCAGCTTAGCCTCATTCGGAGGGGACTACGAGCAGTACTTC. Drawing the rest from reference TRBV7-9 and TRBJ2-7, the complete variable domain is DTGVSQNPRHKITKRGQNVTFRCDPISEHNRLYWYRQTLGQGPEFLTYFQNEAQLEKSRLLSDRFSAERPKGSFSTLEIQRTEQGDSAMYLCASSLASFGGDYEQYFGPGTRLTVT.

CDR3: CASSFDSDTQYF. CDR3 nucleotides: TGCGCCAGCAGCTTCGACTCAGATACGCAGTATTTT. This rearrangement joins TRBV5-1 to TRBJ2-3; D call uncertain. Trimming left V 2 bases short and J 4 bases short, with 5 bases between. This CDR3 has 12 amino acids. The germline V gene has CDR1 SGHRS and CDR2 YFSETQ.

This chain links TRBV4-3 with TRBJ2-7; D is unresolved. The V gene lost 5 bases and the J gene lost 0 bases, with 14 bases spanning the gap. The CDR3 has 15 amino acids. Germline V lookup: CDR1 LGHNA, CDR2 YSLEER. The CDR3 here is CASSARLSNSYEQYF. Written as DNA, the CDR3 is TGCGCCAGCAGCGCCAGACTGAGTAACTCCTACGAGCAGTACTTC.

The rearrangement uses TRBV5-1 and TRBJ2-2; D uncertain. The germline V gene encodes CDR1 SGHRS and CDR2 YFSETQ. The CDR3 runs 17 residues. V shed 0 bases and J shed 0 bases, with 12 bases lying between them. The chain's CDR3 is CASSLGQSLANTGELFF. CDR3 DNA: TGCGCCAGCAGCTTGGGTCAGTCTCTCGCGAACACCGGGGAGCTGTTTTTT.

The chain carries TRBV9 and TRBJ2-3, with D perhaps TRBD1 (5 bases). Germline loops: CDR1 SGDLS, CDR2 YYNGEE. V shed 4 bases and J shed 9 bases, with 15 bases lying between them. The CDR3 has 13 residues. CDR3 bases: TGTGCCAGCAGCTCTGGATGGGGCGGAACGCAGTATTTT. This gives the protein CASSSGWGGTQYF.

This chain links TRBV4-3 with TRBJ2-3; 10 bases map to TRBD1. Germline V gives CDR1 LGHNA, CDR2 YSLEER. With 10 bases clipped from V and 3 bases from J, the junction kept 1 base outside the gene matches. CDR3 size: 12 residues. The CDR3: CAKGQGTDTQYF. Written as DNA, the CDR3 is TGCGCCAAGGGACAGGGGACAGATACGCAGTATTTT.

The V call is TRBV28, the J call TRBJ2-7; possible D gene TRBD2, 5 bases. V gave up 5 bases and J gave up 6 bases, with 20 bases separating them. CDR3 length: 15 amino acids. In germline, CDR1 is MDHEN, CDR2 SYDVKM. The CDR3 DNA follows: TGTGCCAGCAGTCCCCCCACGAGCGGCCCCCGCGAGCAGTACTTC. Encoded protein: CASSPPTSGPREQYF.

This clone appeared once. This chain uses TRBV4-3 with TRBJ2-5, with D possibly matching TRBD2 (5 bases). TRBJ2-7 explains the end of the DNA better; the J call may be wrong. CDR1 and CDR2 from the germline V gene are LGHNA and YSLEER. The CDR3 length is 15 residues. The CDR3 is CASSQLTGTAYEQYF. In DNA, the CDR3 is TGCGCCAGCAGCCAACTCACGGGAACAGCCTACGAGCAGTACTTC.

The V and J genes are TRBV7-9 and TRBJ1-6; the match to TRBD1 covers 8 bases. Germline CDR1 and CDR2: SEHNR and FQNEAQ (reference sequence). The CDR3 has 16 residues. J gave up 5 bases and V 1 base, and 4 bases lay outside the gene matches. CDR3 sequence (DNA): TGTGCCAGCAGCTTAGAAACAGGGGGTAATAATTCACCCCTCCACTTT. Its translation: CASSLETGGNNSPLHF. The full variable domain, its missing parts supplied by reference TRBV7-9 and TRBJ1-6, is DTGVSQNPRHKITKRGQNVTFRCDPISEHNRLYWYRQTLGQGPEFLTYFQNEAQLEKSRLLSDRFSAERPKGSFSTLEIQRTEQGDSAMYLCASSLETGGNNSPLHFGNGTRLTVT.

V gene TRBV27 combines with J gene TRBJ1-1; tentative D call: TRBD1 (5 bases). CDR3 length: 16 amino acids. Germline V gives CDR1 MNHEY, CDR2 SMNVEV (reference sequence). V shed 3 bases and J shed 3 bases, with 17 bases lying between them. DNA for the CDR3: TGTGCCAGCAGTTTCGGTAGGGTTGTCAGGGACACTGAAGCTTTCTTT. Encoded protein: CASSFGRVVRDTEAFF.

The J gene is TRBJ1-6, the V gene TRBV7-8, with 9 bases matching TRBD1. The CDR3 is 15 amino acids. Germline CDR1 SGHVS, CDR2 FQNEAQ. After removal of 5 bases from V and 7 bases from J, the junction contained 6 bases not matched to a gene. In DNA, the CDR3 is TGTGCCAGCAGCCACCGGGACAGGGAAAATTCACCCCTCCACTTT. Translation gives CASSHRDRENSPLHF.

The chain is built from TRBV19 and TRBJ1-4, with D possibly matching TRBD1 (6 bases). This CDR3 has 18 residues. Germline V lookup: CDR1 LNHDA, CDR2 SQIVND (reference sequence). The V end lost 4 bases, the J end lost 2 bases, and 20 bases lay between the germline ends. CDR3 protein: CASSNPGVGSATNEKLFF. CDR3 nucleotides: TGTGCCAGTAGTAATCCAGGGGTAGGAAGCGCGACTAATGAAAAACTGTTTTTT.

The V and J genes are TRBV5-1 and TRBJ1-1; D might be TRBD1 (5 bases). CDR3 length: 15 amino acids. Germline assignment: CDR1 SGHRS and CDR2 YFSETQ. V lost 0 bases, J lost 2 bases, and 11 bases lay in between. The CDR3 region is CASSLVPGTNTEAFF. The CDR3 DNA reads TGCGCCAGCAGCTTGGTGCCAGGGACTAACACTGAAGCTTTCTTT.

CDR3 in DNA: TGTGCCAGCAGCCCTCCTAGGACAGGGGGCACTTCTTGGGGCTACACCTTC. Its translation: CASSPPRTGGTSWGYTF. V usage is TRBV7-9 and J usage is TRBJ1-2, with 11 bases matching TRBD1. V shed 5 bases, J shed 8 bases, and the junction held 16 bases outside the gene matches. Germline V gene sequence: CDR1 SEHNR, CDR2 FQNEAQ (reference sequence). This CDR3 has 17 amino acids.

The chain combines TRBV6-5 with TRBJ1-1; D not certain. This CDR3 has 13 amino acids. Germline CDR1 and CDR2: MNHEY and SVGAGI. V lost 5 bases, J lost 5 bases, and 12 bases lay in between. Here the CDR3 reads CASSLEWYTEAFF. CDR3 DNA: TGTGCCAGCAGTCTGGAGTGGTATACTGAAGCTTTCTTT.

The rearrangement links TRBV6-1 to TRBJ2-5; D remains unclear. This CDR3 spans 11 amino acids. V was pared by 5 bases and J by 4 bases, with 5 bases between. Germline V gene sequence: CDR1 MNHNS, CDR2 SASEGT. Here the CDR3 reads CASSPRETQYF. CDR3 coding DNA: TGTGCCAGCAGTCCTAGAGAGACCCAGTACTTC.

This sequence joins TRBV13 and TRBJ2-7; D is possibly TRBD1 (6 bases). The CDR3 length is 13 residues. Between the trimmed V and J ends, which lost 3 bases and 1 base, there was a span of 7 bases. CDR1 and CDR2 from the germline V gene are PRHDT and FYEKMQ (reference sequence). CDR3 protein: CASSLDSSYEQYF. The CDR3 coding sequence is TGTGCCAGCAGCTTGGACAGTTCCTACGAGCAGTACTTC. The full variable domain, its missing parts supplied by reference TRBV13 and TRBJ2-7, is AAGVIQSPRHLIKEKRETATLKCYPIPRHDTVYWYQQGPGQDPQFLISFYEKMQSDKGSIPDRFSAQQFSDYHSELNMSSLELGDSALYFCASSLDSSYEQYFGPGTRLTVT.

This clone was counted a single time. The J gene is TRBJ2-7, the V gene TRBV7-2; TRBD2 matches 8 bases. Trimming cost V 1 base and J 4 bases; bases outside gene matches: 9. This CDR3 is built from 16 residues. Looked up from germline, CDR1 is SGHTA and CDR2 is FQGNSA. In nucleotides, the CDR3 is TGTGCCAGCAGCTTAGGAGTAGCGGGAAGTCGGTACGAGCAGTACTTC. It specifies CASSLGVAGSRYEQYF.

V usage is TRBV4-3 and J usage is TRBJ2-1; D call uncertain. V dropped 3 bases and J dropped 9 bases, with 6 bases sitting between them. The germline V gene encodes CDR1 LGHNA and CDR2 YSLEER. The CDR3 totals 11 residues. CDR3 sequence: CASSHRSEQFF. CDR3 coding DNA: TGCGCCAGCAGCCATAGGAGTGAGCAGTTCTTC.

This chain links TRBV10-3 with TRBJ2-1; 8 bases fit TRBD2. There are 13 residues in the CDR3. Germline-derived CDR1 and CDR2 are ENHRY and SYGVKD. The ends lost 3 bases at V and 7 bases at J; junction bases unmatched: 2. CDR3 protein: CAISEGLANEQFF. DNA of the CDR3: TGTGCCATCAGTGAAGGACTAGCAAATGAGCAGTTCTTC.